A single T cell receptor (beta chain) is shown here with its context. The data derive from a study of blood T cell repertoires in COVID-19. The wider study: From the United States, Italy and Spain came samples of acute and convalescent COVID-19. Sources were T cells, B-cell-depleted T cells, or PBMCs; the material itself was cDNA or gDNA.

The CDR3 consists of 15 residues. Trimming shortened V by 5 bases and J by 4 bases, and 17 bases separated the two germline ends. Germline V gene sequence: CDR1 SGHTA, CDR2 FQGNSA. Per the original methods: From reference gene primer amplification, estimates of nucleated cell counts were derived. Produced via immunoSEQ multiplex PCR; TCRdb's table is partial and in-frame only. From that table come the V and J calls and clone size; the DNA was used to work out D and trimming. This table holds over 95,000 clones, about 88% found once. This sequence originates from a woman between 65 and 79 years old who had recovered from COVID-19. Sequencing was performed on peripheral blood. The rearrangement uses TRBV7-2 and TRBJ1-2; D may be TRBD1 (5 bases). CDR3 amino acids: CASSLFGQGGYGYTF. For the CDR3, the DNA is TGTGCCAGCAGCCTATTCGGCCAGGGAGGCTATGGCTACACCTTC.